A single sample is the source of the 31 T cell receptor beta chains below, sequenced in a study of identical twins. TCRdb called the 5' RACE reads again in MiXCR, with one record for every CDR3 protein. The data show fewer than 550,000 distinct CDR3 sequences, with roughly an eighth seen just once and approximately 1% held by the top ten. These data were likewise used in another study, on yellow fever vaccine responses in identical twins.

Sequenced input: CD4+ T cells sorted from blood. The receptor set was obtained from a woman under 30 in good health.

This sequence joins TRBV5-1 and TRBJ2-7; weak D call: TRBD2 (6 bases). The germline CDR1 and CDR2 sequences are SGHRS and YFSETQ. This CDR3 region has 15 residues. Trimming removed 4 bases from V and 4 bases from J, with 18 bases in between. CDR3 protein: CASSPGERAIYEQYF. In DNA, the CDR3 is TGCGCCAGCAGCCCCGGGGAGCGGGCCATATACGAGCAGTACTTC.

The V and J genes are TRBV6-5 and TRBJ2-3, with D possibly TRBD1 on 6 matching bases. This CDR3 contains 12 residues. The V end was cut by 5 bases, the J end by 6 bases, with 9 bases between. Germline CDR1 reads MNHEY; CDR2 reads SVGAGI. CDR3 sequence reads: CASSKTGDTQYF. Written as DNA, the CDR3 is TGTGCCAGCAGTAAGACAGGCGATACGCAGTATTTT.

This clonotype has at least ten counts. This chain uses TRBV9 with TRBJ2-7; 7 positions agree with TRBD1. The CDR3 covers 15 residues. Per germline, CDR1 SGDLS and CDR2 YYNGEE. The junction had 8 bases not matched to a gene; V was cut back by 5 bases and J by 0 bases. The CDR3 bases are TGTGCCAGCAGTACGGGACAGCCGAACTCCTACGAGCAGTACTTC. Translating it yields CASSTGQPNSYEQYF.

J is TRBJ2-7 and V is TRBV5-5; D remains ambiguous. The germline gives CDR1 SGHKS, CDR2 YYEKEE (reference sequence). The CDR3 extends over 14 amino acids. V was trimmed by 3 bases and J by 9 bases, leaving 19 bases between them. CDR3 region: CASSYITVPPRQYF. The CDR3 coding sequence is TGTGCCAGCAGCTACATAACAGTTCCTCCCCGGCAGTACTTC.

This chain connects TRBV13 to TRBJ2-3; D unresolved. The CDR3 extends over 17 amino acids. The V end lost 1 base, the J end lost 6 bases, and 20 bases lay between the germline ends. Germline V gene data show CDR1 as PRHDT and CDR2 as FYEKMQ (reference sequence). The CDR3 reads CASSLVDLVFAPDTQYF. CDR3 bases: TGTGCCAGCAGCTTAGTGGATTTAGTCTTCGCACCCGATACGCAGTATTTT.

The chain links TRBV29-1 to TRBJ2-6; perhaps TRBD1 as D (6 bases). This CDR3 region has 17 residues. Germline V gene lookup returns CDR1 SQVTM and CDR2 ANQGSEA. Trimming took 5 bases from V and 0 from J, leaving 17 bases between them. The CDR3 region is CSVIGRGFSSGANVLTF. The CDR3 nucleotides are TGCAGCGTTATTGGTAGGGGGTTCAGCTCTGGGGCCAACGTCCTGACTTTC.

The CDR3 is CASRNRTGESYGYTF. For the CDR3, the DNA is TGTGCCAGTAGAAACAGGACAGGGGAGTCCTATGGCTACACCTTC. The rearrangement joins TRBV19 to TRBJ1-2; 9 positions match TRBD1. Per germline, CDR1 LNHDA and CDR2 SQIVND (reference sequence). The CDR3 contains 15 residues. J lost 4 bases, V lost 6 bases, and 9 bases had no gene match.

This clonotype was detected only a few times. The genes are TRBV10-3 and TRBJ2-7; D is unclear. This CDR3 is 14 amino acids long. Germline CDR1 ENHRY, CDR2 SYGVKD. V lost 6 bases and J 4 bases, leaving 16 bases between the germline ends. The CDR3 region is CAIRSPETGYEQYF. CDR3 in DNA: TGTGCCATCAGGAGTCCGGAGACCGGGTACGAGCAGTACTTC.

This clonotype was seen more than once but under ten times. CDR3 sequence (DNA): TGTGCCAGCAGTTTTTTGGTGAACACCGGGGAGCTGTTTTTT. Its protein is CASSFLVNTGELFF. The V gene is TRBV12-3 or TRBV12-4, the J gene TRBJ2-2; D call uncertain. Trimming pared 3 bases from V and 1 base from J, leaving 6 bases between. This CDR3 contains 14 residues.

This clonotype was detected a few times. The chain has TRBV7-2 and TRBJ1-2; D is possibly TRBD1 (6 bases). Trimming cost V 5 bases and J 2 bases, with 21 bases left between them. The CDR3 contains 17 residues. Germline V gene lookup returns CDR1 SGHTA and CDR2 FQGNSA. The CDR3 protein is CASSPMTGSRLNYGYTF. In nucleotides, the CDR3 is TGTGCCAGCAGCCCCATGACAGGTTCCCGGTTAAACTATGGCTACACCTTC.

The V gene is TRBV28, the J gene TRBJ2-3; 10 bases map to TRBD2. The CDR3 contains 16 residues. Germline V gene data show CDR1 as MDHEN and CDR2 as SYDVKM. The junction had 13 bases not matched to a gene; V was cut back by 7 bases and J by 6 bases. Here the CDR3 reads CASTGLSGGAGDTQYF. In DNA, the CDR3 is TGTGCCAGCACTGGACTGAGCGGGGGGGCCGGCGATACGCAGTATTTT.

The chain has TRBV27 and TRBJ1-2; 7 positions match TRBD1. Per germline, CDR1 MNHEY and CDR2 SMNVEV (reference sequence). CDR3 length: 13 amino acids. Losses at the gene ends were 6 bases for V and 3 bases for J; bases not matched to a gene: 4. CDR3 loop: CASRGQSDYGYTF. CDR3 sequence (DNA): TGTGCCAGCAGGGGACAGTCGGACTATGGCTACACCTTC.

The chain uses TRBV6-1 and TRBJ2-7; possible D gene TRBD2, 5 bases. V lost 8 bases to trimming and J lost 2 bases, with 13 bases between them. The CDR3 extends over 13 amino acids. Germline V gene data show CDR1 as MNHNS and CDR2 as SASEGT. CDR3 in amino acids: CASGVPGTYEQYF. The DNA of the CDR3 is TGTGCCAGCGGCGTACCGGGGACCTACGAGCAGTACTTC.

This clonotype was seen a few times. This chain joins TRBV18 and TRBJ2-2; TRBD2 agrees at 10 bases. The junction had 6 bases not matched to a gene; V was cut back by 1 base and J by 4 bases. This CDR3 comprises 17 residues. Germline V gene data show CDR1 as KGHSH and CDR2 as LQKENI. The CDR3 DNA is TGTGCCAGCTCACCACTGGGGCTAGCGGGAGCCACCGGGGAGCTGTTTTTT. Protein product: CASSPLGLAGATGELFF.

This clonotype occurred many times. This chain uses TRBV28 with TRBJ1-6; TRBD1 agrees at 8 bases. Germline CDR1 reads MDHEN; CDR2 reads SYDVKM. The CDR3 spans 15 residues. The V segment lost 2 bases and the J segment 9 bases; nucleotides outside the gene matches: 6. CDR3 coding DNA: TGTGCCAGCAGTTTACATCAGGGGGCCGGTTCACCCCTCCACTTT. It specifies CASSLHQGAGSPLHF.

In this sample, this clonotype turned up a few times. The chain couples TRBV7-6 to TRBJ2-1; D not resolved. Germline V gene sequence: CDR1 SGHVS, CDR2 FNYEAQ. Trimming cost V 3 bases and J 0 bases, with 9 bases left between them. The CDR3 has 15 residues. CDR3 sequence: CASSFFESSYNEQFF. The CDR3, as DNA: TGTGCCAGCAGCTTCTTCGAGAGCTCCTACAATGAGCAGTTCTTC.

J is TRBJ1-5 and V is TRBV20-1, with D hard to call. Trimming stripped 6 bases from V and 0 bases from J, with 12 bases between. Germline CDR1 and CDR2: DFQATT and SNEGSKA (reference sequence). CDR3 length: 14 residues. Written as DNA, the CDR3 is TGCAGTGCCAAGGCTAGTAATAGCAATCAGCCCCAGCATTTT. Its protein is CSAKASNSNQPQHF.

This clonotype has more than one count but fewer than ten. The V and J genes are TRBV7-2 and TRBJ2-1, with TRBD1 matching 7 bases. This CDR3 comprises 13 residues. V lost 0 bases and J lost 13; bases outside the gene matches: 6. Germline V gives CDR1 SGHTA, CDR2 FQGNSA. CDR3 DNA: TGTGCCAGCAGCTTAGCGCAGACAGGGATCCAGTTCTTC. Translation: CASSLAQTGIQFF.

This clonotype was detected a few times. The V call is TRBV27, the J call TRBJ2-1, with TRBD2 matching over 9 bases. The germline gives CDR1 MNHEY, CDR2 SMNVEV (reference sequence). After removal of 6 bases from V and 6 bases from J, the junction contained 12 bases not matched to a gene. The CDR3 has 16 amino acids. CDR3 sequence reads: CASSHDLLAGFNEQFF. The CDR3 DNA sequence: TGTGCCAGCAGCCACGACCTACTAGCGGGCTTCAATGAGCAGTTCTTC.

This clonotype has a handful of counts. This chain joins TRBV20-1 and TRBJ2-5; D not resolved. The CDR3 runs to 12 residues. In germline, CDR1 is DFQATT, CDR2 SNEGSKA (reference sequence). The V and J ends lost 0 bases and 4 bases respectively, with 6 bases between them. This CDR3 is CSARDNIETQYF. The CDR3 nucleotides are TGCAGTGCTAGAGATAATATAGAGACCCAGTACTTC.

The genes are TRBV28 and TRBJ2-7; 11 bases map to TRBD2. Germline trimming cut 5 bases from V and 2 bases from J; bases unmatched to any gene: 5. This CDR3 comprises 15 residues. Per germline, CDR1 MDHEN and CDR2 SYDVKM. The CDR3 coding sequence is TGTGCCAGCAGTGATACTAGCGGGAGAACCTACGAGCAGTACTTC. This encodes CASSDTSGRTYEQYF.

This clonotype was counted between two and nine times. The chain has TRBV29-1 and TRBJ2-5, with D perhaps TRBD1 or TRBD2 (5 bases each). CDR1 is SQVTM, CDR2 ANQGSEA, per germline. V was clipped by 6 bases and J by 1 base, with 12 bases between them. The CDR3 covers 13 residues. CDR3 protein: CSVLGAGQETQYF. In DNA, the CDR3 is TGCAGCGTCCTCGGGGCAGGCCAAGAGACCCAGTACTTC.

The chain uses TRBV12-3 or TRBV12-4 and TRBJ2-5; D tentatively fits TRBD1 or TRBD2 (5 bases each). This CDR3 region has 16 residues. V lost 7 bases and J 2 bases, leaving 20 bases between the germline ends. DNA for the CDR3: TGTGCCAGCACACAGAGAAGGGACGATGGTCAAGAGACCCAGTACTTC. Its protein product is CASTQRRDDGQETQYF.

The genes are TRBV6-2 or TRBV6-3 and TRBJ2-1, with 9 bases that match TRBD2. The germline V gene encodes CDR1 MNHEY and CDR2 SVGEGT. The CDR3 extends over 18 amino acids. With 4 bases clipped from V and 4 bases from J, the junction kept 14 bases outside the gene matches. The CDR3 DNA follows: TGTGCCAGCAGTTTGTCTGGGGCGACTAGCGGAAAATACAATGAGCAGTTCTTC. This sequence encodes CASSLSGATSGKYNEQFF.

The sample holds a few counts of this clonotype. The rearrangement joins TRBV5-1 to TRBJ1-2, with unresolved D. Germline-derived CDR1 and CDR2 are SGHRS and YFSETQ. CDR3 length: 13 amino acids. Deletions cut 0 bases from V and 6 bases from J, with 9 bases between. DNA for the CDR3: TGCGCCAGCAGCTTGGCCGGAGGGAATGGCTACACCTTC. Amino acid sequence: CASSLAGGNGYTF.

This clonotype showed up many times. The V and J genes are TRBV5-1 and TRBJ2-3; 8 positions match TRBD2. CDR3 size: 16 residues. CDR1 is SGHRS, CDR2 YFSETQ, per germline. The ends lost 1 base at V and 2 bases at J; junction bases unmatched: 6. The CDR3 nucleotides read TGCGCCAGCAGCTTGAGGAGCGGGGGAGCCACAGATACGCAGTATTTT. It encodes CASSLRSGGATDTQYF.

This clonotype has more than one count but fewer than ten. The DNA of the CDR3 is TGCAGTGCTCGTATAGGGGGACTGTATCAGCCCCAGCATTTT. Residues: CSARIGGLYQPQHF. The chain recombines TRBV20-1 with TRBJ1-5; tentatively, D is TRBD1 (6 bases). The V end lost 5 bases, the J end lost 5 bases, and 16 bases lay between the germline ends. This CDR3 comprises 14 residues. Germline CDR1 is DFQATT and CDR2 is SNEGSKA (reference sequence).

The chain couples TRBV2 to TRBJ2-2; D remains unclear. This CDR3 has 13 amino acids. In germline, CDR1 is SNHLY, CDR2 FYNNEI. V lost 4 bases to trimming and J lost 8 bases, with 11 bases between them. The CDR3 DNA reads as TGTGCCAGCAGTGCGGTGGATGGGGGGGAGCTGTTTTTT. This sequence encodes CASSAVDGGELFF.

The rearrangement links TRBV7-8 to TRBJ2-1; 9 bases are shared with TRBD2. V dropped 1 base and J dropped 5; count of bases not matched to a gene: 9. The CDR3 totals 17 residues. Looked up from germline, CDR1 is SGHVS and CDR2 is FQNEAQ. CDR3 in DNA: TGTGCCAGCAGCTTAGTCCTTTTCCGACTAGCGGACAATGAGCAGTTCTTC. Its translation: CASSLVLFRLADNEQFF.

Only a few counts were recorded for this clonotype. This chain connects TRBV12-3 or TRBV12-4 to TRBJ2-5; a possible D gene is TRBD2 (5 bases). CDR3 length: 13 amino acids. V lost 5 bases and J 2 bases, leaving 9 bases between the germline ends. The CDR3 bases are TGTGCCAGCAGTGACTATCTACAAGAGACCCAGTACTTC. Translating gives CASSDYLQETQYF.

There are a few counts of this clonotype. The rearrangement joins TRBV3-1 to TRBJ1-3, with D uncertain. CDR3 length: 14 residues. Per germline, CDR1 LGHDT and CDR2 YNNKEL (reference sequence). Between the trimmed V and J ends, which lost 0 bases and 10 bases, there was a span of 13 bases. The CDR3 bases are TGTGCCAGCAGCCAAGAAAAGGCCAGAAGTACCATATATTTT. It codes for CASSQEKARSTIYF.